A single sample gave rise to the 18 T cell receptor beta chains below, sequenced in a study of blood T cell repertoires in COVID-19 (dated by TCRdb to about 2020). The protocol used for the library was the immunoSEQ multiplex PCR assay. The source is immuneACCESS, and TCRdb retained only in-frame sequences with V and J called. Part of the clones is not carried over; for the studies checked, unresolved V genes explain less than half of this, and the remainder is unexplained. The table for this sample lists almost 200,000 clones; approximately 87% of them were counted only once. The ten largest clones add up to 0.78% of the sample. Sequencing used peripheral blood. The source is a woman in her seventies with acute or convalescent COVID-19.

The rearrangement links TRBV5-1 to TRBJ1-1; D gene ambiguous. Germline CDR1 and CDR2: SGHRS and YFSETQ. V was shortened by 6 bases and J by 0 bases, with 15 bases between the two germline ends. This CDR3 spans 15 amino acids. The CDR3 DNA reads TGCGCCAGCACCACCGTAGGGAGGATGAACACTGAAGCTTTCTTT. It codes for CASTTVGRMNTEAFF.

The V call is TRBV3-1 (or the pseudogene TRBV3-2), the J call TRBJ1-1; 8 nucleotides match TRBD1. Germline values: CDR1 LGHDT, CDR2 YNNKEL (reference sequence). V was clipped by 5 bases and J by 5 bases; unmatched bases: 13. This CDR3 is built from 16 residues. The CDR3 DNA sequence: TGTGCCAGCAGCTCAGCCCGAGGACAGGGAACAACTGAAGCTTTCTTT. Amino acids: CASSSARGQGTTEAFF.

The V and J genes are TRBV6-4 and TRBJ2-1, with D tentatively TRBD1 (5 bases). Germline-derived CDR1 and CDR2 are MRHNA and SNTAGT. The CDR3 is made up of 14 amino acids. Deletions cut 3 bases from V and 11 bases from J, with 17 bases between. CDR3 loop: CASSEMWGPRQQFF. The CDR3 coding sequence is TGTGCCAGCAGTGAGATGTGGGGCCCCCGACAGCAGTTCTTC.

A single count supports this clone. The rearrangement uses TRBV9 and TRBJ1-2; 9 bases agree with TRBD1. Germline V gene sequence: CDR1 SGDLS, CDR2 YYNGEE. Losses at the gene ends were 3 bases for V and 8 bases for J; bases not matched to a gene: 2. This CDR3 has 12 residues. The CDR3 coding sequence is TGTGCCAGCAGCGGGACAGGGGAGGGCTACACCTTC. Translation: CASSGTGEGYTF. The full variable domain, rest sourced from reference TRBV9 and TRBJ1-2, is DSGVTQTPKHLITATGQRVTLRCSPRSGDLSVYWYQQSLDQGLQFLIQYYNGEERAKGNILERFSAQQFPDLHSELNLSSLELGDSALYFCASSGTGEGYTFGSGTRLTVV.

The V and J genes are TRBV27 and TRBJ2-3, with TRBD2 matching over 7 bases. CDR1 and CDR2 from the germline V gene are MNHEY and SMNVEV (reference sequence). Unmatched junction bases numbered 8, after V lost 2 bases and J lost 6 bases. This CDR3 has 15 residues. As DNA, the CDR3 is TGTGCCAGCAGTTTACGTCGGACTAGGGCCGATACGCAGTATTTT. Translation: CASSLRRTRADTQYF.

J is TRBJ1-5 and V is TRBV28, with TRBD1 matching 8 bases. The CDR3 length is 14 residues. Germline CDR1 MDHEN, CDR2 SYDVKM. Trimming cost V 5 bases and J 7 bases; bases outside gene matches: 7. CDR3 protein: CASSPGQGHQPQHF. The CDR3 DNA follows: TGTGCCAGCAGTCCTGGACAGGGACACCAGCCCCAGCATTTT.

The CDR3 spells CASRATGVDTEAFF. The DNA for the CDR3 is TGTGCCAGCAGGGCTACAGGGGTAGATACTGAAGCTTTCTTT. The rearrangement links TRBV7-2 to TRBJ1-1; 7 nucleotides match TRBD1. V was pared by 6 bases and J by 5 bases, with 9 bases of the junction left unmatched. Looked up from germline, CDR1 is SGHTA and CDR2 is FQGNSA. The CDR3 spans 14 residues.

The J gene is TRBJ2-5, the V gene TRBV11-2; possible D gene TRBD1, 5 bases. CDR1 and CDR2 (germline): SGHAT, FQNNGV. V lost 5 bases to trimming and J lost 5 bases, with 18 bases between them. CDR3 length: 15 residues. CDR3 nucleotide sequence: TGTGCCAGCAGCGTATACCACTCCAGGGTCGAGACCCAGTACTTC. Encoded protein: CASSVYHSRVETQYF.

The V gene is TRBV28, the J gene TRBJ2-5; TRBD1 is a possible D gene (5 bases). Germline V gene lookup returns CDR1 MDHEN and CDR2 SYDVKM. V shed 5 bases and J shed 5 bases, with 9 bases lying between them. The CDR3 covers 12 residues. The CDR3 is CASSRTPETQYF. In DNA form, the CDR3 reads TGTGCCAGCAGTCGGACACCGGAGACCCAGTACTTC.

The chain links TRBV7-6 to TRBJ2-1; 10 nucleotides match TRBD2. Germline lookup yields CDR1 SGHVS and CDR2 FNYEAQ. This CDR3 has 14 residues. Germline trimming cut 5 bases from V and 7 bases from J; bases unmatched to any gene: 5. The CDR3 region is CASSPSGSWNEQFF. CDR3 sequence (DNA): TGTGCCAGCAGCCCTAGCGGGAGTTGGAATGAGCAGTTCTTC. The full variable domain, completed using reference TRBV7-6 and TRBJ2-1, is GAGVSQSPRYKVTKRGQDVALRCDPISGHVSLYWYRQALGQGPEFLTYFNYEAQQDKSGLPNDRFSAERPEGSISTLTIQRTEQRDSAMYRCASSPSGSWNEQFFGPGTRLTVL.

This chain's CDR3 is CASSQDLAGGNTDTQYF. As DNA, the CDR3 is TGTGCCAGCAGCCAAGATTTAGCGGGGGGCAACACAGATACGCAGTATTTT. The chain links TRBV3-1 (or the pseudogene TRBV3-2) to TRBJ2-3, with TRBD2 identical over 10 bases. The CDR3 loop spans 17 amino acids. V lost 0 bases, J lost 2 bases, and 5 bases stayed unmatched. In germline, CDR1 is LGHDT, CDR2 YNNKEL (reference sequence).

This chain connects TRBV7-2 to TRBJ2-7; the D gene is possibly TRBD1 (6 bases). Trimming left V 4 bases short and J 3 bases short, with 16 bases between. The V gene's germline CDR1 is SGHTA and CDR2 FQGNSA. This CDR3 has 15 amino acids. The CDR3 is CASSSRTAARYEQYF. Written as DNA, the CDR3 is TGTGCCAGCAGCTCTCGGACAGCAGCCCGCTACGAGCAGTACTTC.

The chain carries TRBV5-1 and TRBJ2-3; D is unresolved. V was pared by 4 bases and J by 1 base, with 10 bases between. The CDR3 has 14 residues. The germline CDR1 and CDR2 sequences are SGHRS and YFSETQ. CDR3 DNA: TGCGCCAGCAGCCCTAACCCCGGCACAGATACGCAGTATTTT. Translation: CASSPNPGTDTQYF. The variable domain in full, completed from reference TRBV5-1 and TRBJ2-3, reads KAGVTQTPRYLIKTRGQQVTLSCSPISGHRSVSWYQQTPGQGLQFLFEYFSETQRNKGNFPGRFSGRQFSNSRSEMNVSTLELGDSALYLCASSPNPGTDTQYFGPGTRLTVL.

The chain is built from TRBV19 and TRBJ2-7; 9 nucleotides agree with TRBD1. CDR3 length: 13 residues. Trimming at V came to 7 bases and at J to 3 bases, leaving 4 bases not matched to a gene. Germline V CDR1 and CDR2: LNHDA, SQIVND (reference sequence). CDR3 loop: CASNRGLYYEQYF. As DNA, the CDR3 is TGTGCCAGTAACAGGGGGCTCTACTACGAGCAGTACTTC.

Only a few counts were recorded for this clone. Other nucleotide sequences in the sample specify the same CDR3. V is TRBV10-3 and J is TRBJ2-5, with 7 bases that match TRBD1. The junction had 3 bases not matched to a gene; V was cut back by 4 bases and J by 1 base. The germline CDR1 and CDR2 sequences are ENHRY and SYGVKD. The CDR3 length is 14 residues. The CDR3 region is CAISGTGGQETQYF. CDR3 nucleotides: TGTGCCATCAGTGGGACAGGAGGCCAAGAGACCCAGTACTTC.

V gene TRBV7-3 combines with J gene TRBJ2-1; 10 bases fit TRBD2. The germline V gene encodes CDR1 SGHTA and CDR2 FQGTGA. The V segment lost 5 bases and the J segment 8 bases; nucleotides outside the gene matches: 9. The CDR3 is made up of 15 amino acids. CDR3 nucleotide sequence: TGTGCCAGCAGCCCCCAAGCGGGAGGGGGCTATGAGCAGTTCTTC. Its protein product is CASSPQAGGGYEQFF.

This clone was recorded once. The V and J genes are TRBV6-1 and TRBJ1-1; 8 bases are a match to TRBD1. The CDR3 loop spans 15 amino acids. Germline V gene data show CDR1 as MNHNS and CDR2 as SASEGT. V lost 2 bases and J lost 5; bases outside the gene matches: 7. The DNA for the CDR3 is TGTGCCAGCAGTGAAAAGGCAGGGGGCCGGACTGAAGCTTTCTTT. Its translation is CASSEKAGGRTEAFF.

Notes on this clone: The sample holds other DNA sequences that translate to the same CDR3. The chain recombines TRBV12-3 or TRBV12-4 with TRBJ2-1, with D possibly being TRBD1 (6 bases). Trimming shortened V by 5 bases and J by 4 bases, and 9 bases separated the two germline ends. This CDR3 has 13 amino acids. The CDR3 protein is CASSLTGYNEQFF. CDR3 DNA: TGTGCCAGCAGTCTGACAGGATACAATGAGCAGTTCTTC.